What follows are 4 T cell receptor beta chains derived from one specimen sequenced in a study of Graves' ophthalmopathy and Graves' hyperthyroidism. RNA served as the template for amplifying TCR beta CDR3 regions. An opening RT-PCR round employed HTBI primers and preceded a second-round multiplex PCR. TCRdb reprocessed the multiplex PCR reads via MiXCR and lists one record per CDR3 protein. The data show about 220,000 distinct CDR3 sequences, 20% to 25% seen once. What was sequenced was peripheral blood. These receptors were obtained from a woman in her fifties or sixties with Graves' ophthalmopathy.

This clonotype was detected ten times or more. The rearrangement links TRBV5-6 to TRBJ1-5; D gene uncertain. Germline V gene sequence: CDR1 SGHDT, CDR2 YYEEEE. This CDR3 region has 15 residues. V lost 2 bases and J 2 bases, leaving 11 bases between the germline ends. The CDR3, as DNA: TGTGCCAGCAGCTTCGGTTGGTCCGGCAATCAGCCCCAGCATTTT. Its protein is CASSFGWSGNQPQHF.

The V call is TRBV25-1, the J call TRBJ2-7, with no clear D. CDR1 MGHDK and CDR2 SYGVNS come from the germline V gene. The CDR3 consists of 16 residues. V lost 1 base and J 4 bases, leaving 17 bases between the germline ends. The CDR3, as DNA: TGTGCCAGCAGTGAATTAGGCGATAACGGCAGGTACGAGCAGTACTTC. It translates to CASSELGDNGRYEQYF.

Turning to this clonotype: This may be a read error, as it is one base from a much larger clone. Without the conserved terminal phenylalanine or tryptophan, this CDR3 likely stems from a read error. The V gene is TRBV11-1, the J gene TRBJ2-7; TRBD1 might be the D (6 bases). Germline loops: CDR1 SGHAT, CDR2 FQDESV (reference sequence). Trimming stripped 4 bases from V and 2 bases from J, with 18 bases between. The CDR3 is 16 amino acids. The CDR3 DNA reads TGTGCCAGCAGCTCTCTTCAGGGGACGGGGCCCTACGAGCAGTACCTC. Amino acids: CASSSLQGTGPYEQYL.

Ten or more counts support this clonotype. CDR3 in amino acids: CASRTRQGGQPQHF. DNA of the CDR3: TGTGCCAGTAGGACACGACAGGGAGGCCAGCCCCAGCATTTT. V usage is TRBV19 and J usage is TRBJ1-5; 7 nucleotides align to TRBD1. The CDR3 spans 14 residues. The ends lost 6 bases at V and 7 bases at J; junction bases unmatched: 9. Germline CDR1 is LNHDA and CDR2 is SQIVND (reference sequence).